This T cell receptor beta chain emerged from a study of T cell repertoires in cytomegalovirus infection. Looking at the study overall: Matching HLA type and CMV infection were both indicated by public TCR beta signatures. Study-level points and caveats: In two of eight donors, the top clonotype was HLA-C-restricted CMV-specific. Cumulative frequency of public TCR beta families picked out carriers of CMV plus the relevant HLA.

The CDR3 has 13 amino acids. CDR1 is SGHTA and CDR2 is FQGNSA in the germline V gene. V gave up 7 bases and J gave up 0 bases, with 9 bases separating them. This clonotype was seen many times. Antigen: not known. Each CDR3 protein gets one entry after TCRdb re-called the reads with MiXCR. The sample consists of about 340,000 distinct CDR3 sequences, almost 30% of them appearing once. Sequenced material: cultured PBMCs, taken from culture after CMV antigen stimulation. The clonotype was recovered from a human donor in good health (CMV status not recorded). Some clones in this sample may be carry-over from other donors' samples. This chain uses TRBV7-2 with TRBJ1-1; D unresolved. In DNA form, the CDR3 reads TGTGCCAGCACCGTGAGGGTGAACACTGAAGCTTTCTTT. Residues: CASTVRVNTEAFF.